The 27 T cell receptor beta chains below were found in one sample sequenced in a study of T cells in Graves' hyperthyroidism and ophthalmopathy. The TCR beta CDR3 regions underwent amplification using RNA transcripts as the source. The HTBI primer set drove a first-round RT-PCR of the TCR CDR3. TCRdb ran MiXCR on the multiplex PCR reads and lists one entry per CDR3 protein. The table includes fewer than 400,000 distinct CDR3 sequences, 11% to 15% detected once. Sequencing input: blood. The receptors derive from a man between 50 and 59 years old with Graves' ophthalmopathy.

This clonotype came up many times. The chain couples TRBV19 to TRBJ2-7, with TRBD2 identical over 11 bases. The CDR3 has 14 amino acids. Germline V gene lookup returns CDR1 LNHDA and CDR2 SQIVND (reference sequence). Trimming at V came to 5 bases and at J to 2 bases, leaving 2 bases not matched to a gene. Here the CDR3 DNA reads TGTGCCAGTAGTGGGACTAGCGGCCCCTACGAGCAGTACTTC. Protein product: CASSGTSGPYEQYF.

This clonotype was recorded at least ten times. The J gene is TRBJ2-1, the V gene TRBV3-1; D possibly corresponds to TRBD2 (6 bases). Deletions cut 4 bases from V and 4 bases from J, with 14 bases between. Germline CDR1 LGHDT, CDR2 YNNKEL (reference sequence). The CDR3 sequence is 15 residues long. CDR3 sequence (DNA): TGTGCCAGCAGCCCTTGGATAGCGGCTTACAATGAGCAGTTCTTC. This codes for CASSPWIAAYNEQFF.

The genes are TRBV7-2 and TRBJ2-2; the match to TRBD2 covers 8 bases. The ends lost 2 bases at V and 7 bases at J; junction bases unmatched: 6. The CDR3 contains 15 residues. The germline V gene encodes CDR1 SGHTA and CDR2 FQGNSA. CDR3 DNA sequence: TGTGCCAGCAGCTTACTCGGGGGGGTCATCGGGGAGCTGTTTTTT. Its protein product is CASSLLGGVIGELFF. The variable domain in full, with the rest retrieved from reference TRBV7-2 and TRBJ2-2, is GAGVSQSPSNKVTEKGKDVELRCDPISGHTALYWYRQSLGQGLEFLIYFQGNSAPDKSGLPSDRFSAERTGGSVSTLTIQRTQQEDSAVYLCASSLLGGVIGELFFGEGSRLTVL.

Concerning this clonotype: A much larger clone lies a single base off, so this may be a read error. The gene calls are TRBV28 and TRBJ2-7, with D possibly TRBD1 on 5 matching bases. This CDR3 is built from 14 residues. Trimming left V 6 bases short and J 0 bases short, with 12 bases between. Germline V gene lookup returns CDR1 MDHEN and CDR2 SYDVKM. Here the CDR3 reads CASRLQDISYEQYF. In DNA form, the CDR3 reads TGTGCCAGCAGGCTCCAGGACATCTCCTACGAGCAGTACTTC.

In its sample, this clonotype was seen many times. The CDR3 here is CASSPTTRWNQPQHF. In DNA form, the CDR3 reads TGTGCCAGCAGTCCAACTACTCGATGGAATCAGCCCCAGCATTTT. V and J are TRBV27 and TRBJ1-5; D is uncertain. The CDR3 is 15 amino acids. V was clipped by 5 bases and J by 4 bases, with 15 bases between them. Germline V lookup: CDR1 MNHEY, CDR2 SMNVEV (reference sequence).

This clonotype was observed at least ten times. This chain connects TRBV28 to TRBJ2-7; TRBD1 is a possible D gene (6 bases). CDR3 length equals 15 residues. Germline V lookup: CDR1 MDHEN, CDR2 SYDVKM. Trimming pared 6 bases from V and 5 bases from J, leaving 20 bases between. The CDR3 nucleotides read TGTGCCAGCAGGGGTCCAGGGGCGTCTAAGGACGAGCAGTACTTC. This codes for CASRGPGASKDEQYF.

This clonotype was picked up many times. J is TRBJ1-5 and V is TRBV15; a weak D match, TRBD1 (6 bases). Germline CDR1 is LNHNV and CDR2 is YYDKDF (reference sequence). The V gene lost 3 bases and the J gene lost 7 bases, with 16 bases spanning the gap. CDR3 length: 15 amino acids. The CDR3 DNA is TGTGCCACCAGCAGTACCCACATACAGGGCCAGCCCCAGCATTTT. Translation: CATSSTHIQGQPQHF.

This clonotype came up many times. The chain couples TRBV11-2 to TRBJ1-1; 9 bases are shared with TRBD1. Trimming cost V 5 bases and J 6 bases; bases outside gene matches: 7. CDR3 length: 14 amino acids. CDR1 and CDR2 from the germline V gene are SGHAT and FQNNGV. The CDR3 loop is CASSIGTGRPEAFF. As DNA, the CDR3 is TGTGCCAGCAGCATAGGGACAGGGAGGCCTGAAGCTTTCTTT.

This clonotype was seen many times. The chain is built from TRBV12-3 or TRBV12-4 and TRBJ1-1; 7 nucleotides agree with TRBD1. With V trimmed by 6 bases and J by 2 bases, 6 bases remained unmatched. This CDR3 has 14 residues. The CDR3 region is CASSLDRFNTEAFF. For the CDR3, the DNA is TGTGCCAGCAGCTTGGACAGGTTCAACACTGAAGCTTTCTTT.

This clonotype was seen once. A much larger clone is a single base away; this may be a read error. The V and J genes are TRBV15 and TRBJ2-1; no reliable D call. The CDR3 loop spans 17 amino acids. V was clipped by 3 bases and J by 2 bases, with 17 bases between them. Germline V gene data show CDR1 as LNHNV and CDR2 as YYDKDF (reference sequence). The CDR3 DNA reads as TGTGCCACCAGCAGGTGGGCCACAAATGGGGCCTACAATGAGCAGTTCTTC. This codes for CATSRWATNGAYNEQFF.

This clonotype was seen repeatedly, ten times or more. The CDR3 DNA sequence: TGTGCCTGGAAGCCAGGGACAAGTCGCCATGAGCAGTTCTTC. Its translation: CAWKPGTSRHEQFF. The chain links TRBV30 to TRBJ2-1; TRBD1 is a possible D gene (6 bases). CDR1 and CDR2 (germline): GTSNPN, SVGIG (reference sequence). The CDR3 loop spans 14 amino acids. V was cut by 4 bases and J by 8 bases, with 18 bases left in between.

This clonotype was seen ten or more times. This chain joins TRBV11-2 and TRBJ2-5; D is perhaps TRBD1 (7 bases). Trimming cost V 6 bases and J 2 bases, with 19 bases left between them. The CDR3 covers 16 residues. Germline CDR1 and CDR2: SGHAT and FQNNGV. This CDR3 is CASRPPGGGSQETQYF. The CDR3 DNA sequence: TGTGCCAGCAGGCCCCCTGGAGGGGGCTCTCAAGAGACCCAGTACTTC.

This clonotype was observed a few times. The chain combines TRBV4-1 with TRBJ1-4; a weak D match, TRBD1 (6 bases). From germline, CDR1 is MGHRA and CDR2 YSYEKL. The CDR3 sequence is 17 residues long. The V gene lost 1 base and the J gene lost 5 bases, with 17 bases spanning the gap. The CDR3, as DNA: TGCGCCAGCAGCCAAGTCGTTGTGGGGGGCCTGAATGAAAAACTGTTTTTT. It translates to CASSQVVVGGLNEKLFF.

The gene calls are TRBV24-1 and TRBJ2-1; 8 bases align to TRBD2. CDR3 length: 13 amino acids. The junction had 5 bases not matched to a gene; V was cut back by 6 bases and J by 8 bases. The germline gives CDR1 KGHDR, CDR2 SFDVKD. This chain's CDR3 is CATSKAGVDEQFF. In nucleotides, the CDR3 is TGTGCCACCAGTAAAGCGGGAGTAGATGAGCAGTTCTTC.

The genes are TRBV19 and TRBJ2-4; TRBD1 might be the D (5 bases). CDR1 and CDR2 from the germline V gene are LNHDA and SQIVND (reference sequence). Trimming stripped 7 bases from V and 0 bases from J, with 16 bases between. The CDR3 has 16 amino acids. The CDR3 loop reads CASNPRASVAKNIQYF. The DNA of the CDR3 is TGTGCCAGTAACCCCAGGGCGAGCGTAGCCAAAAACATTCAGTACTTC.

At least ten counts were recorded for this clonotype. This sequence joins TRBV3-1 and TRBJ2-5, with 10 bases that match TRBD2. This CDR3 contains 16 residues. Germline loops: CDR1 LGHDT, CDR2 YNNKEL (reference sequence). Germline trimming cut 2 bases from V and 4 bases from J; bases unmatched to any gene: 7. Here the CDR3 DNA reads TGTGCCAGCAGCCAACGTCCTAGCGGGAGTGGAGAGACCCAGTACTTC. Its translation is CASSQRPSGSGETQYF.

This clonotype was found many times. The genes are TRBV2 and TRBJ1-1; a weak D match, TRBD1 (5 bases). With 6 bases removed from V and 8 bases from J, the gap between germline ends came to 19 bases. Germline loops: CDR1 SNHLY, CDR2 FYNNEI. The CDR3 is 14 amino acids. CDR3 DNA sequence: TGTGCCAGCAGCCCTAGACAGCAAACCACGGAAGCTTTCTTT. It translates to CASSPRQQTTEAFF.

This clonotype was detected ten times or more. The CDR3 loop reads CAWSAGVEQPQHF. The CDR3 bases are TGTGCCTGGAGTGCAGGGGTGGAACAGCCCCAGCATTTT. The rearrangement uses TRBV30 and TRBJ1-5; D possibly corresponds to TRBD1 (6 bases). The CDR3 runs to 13 residues. The germline V gene has CDR1 GTSNPN and CDR2 SVGIG (reference sequence). V dropped 1 base and J dropped 7 bases, with 11 bases sitting between them.

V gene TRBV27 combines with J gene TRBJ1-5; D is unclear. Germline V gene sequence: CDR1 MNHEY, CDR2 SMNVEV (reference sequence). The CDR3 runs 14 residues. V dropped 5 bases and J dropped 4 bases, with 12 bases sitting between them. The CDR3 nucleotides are TGTGCCAGCAGTATCAGGACGGGGAATCAGCCCCAGCATTTT. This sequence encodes CASSIRTGNQPQHF.

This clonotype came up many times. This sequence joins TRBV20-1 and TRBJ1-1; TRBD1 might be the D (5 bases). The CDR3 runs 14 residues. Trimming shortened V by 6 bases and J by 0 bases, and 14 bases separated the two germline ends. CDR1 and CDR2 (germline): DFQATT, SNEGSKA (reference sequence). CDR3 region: CSATVGTLNTEAFF. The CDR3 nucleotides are TGCAGTGCGACGGTGGGGACCTTGAACACTGAAGCTTTCTTT.

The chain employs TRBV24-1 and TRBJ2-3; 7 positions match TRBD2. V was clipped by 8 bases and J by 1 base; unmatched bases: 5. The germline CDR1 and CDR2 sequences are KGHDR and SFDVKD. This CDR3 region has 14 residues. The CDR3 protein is CATNSAGGTDTQYF. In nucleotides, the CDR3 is TGTGCCACCAACTCTGCGGGAGGCACAGATACGCAGTATTTT.

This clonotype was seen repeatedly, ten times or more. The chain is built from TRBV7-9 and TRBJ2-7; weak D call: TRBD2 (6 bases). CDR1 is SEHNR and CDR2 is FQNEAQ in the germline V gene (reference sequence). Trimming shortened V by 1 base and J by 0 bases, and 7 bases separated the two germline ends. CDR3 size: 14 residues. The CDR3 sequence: CASSLDGGSYEQYF. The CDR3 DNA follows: TGTGCCAGCAGCTTAGACGGGGGCTCCTACGAGCAGTACTTC.

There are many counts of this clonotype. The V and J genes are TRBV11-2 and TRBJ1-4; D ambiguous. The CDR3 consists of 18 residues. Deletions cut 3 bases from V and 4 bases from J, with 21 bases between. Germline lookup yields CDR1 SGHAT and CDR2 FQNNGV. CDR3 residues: CASSLSSGRWPDNEKLFF. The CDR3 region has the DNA TGTGCCAGCAGCTTGAGTTCCGGTCGTTGGCCGGATAATGAAAAACTGTTTTTT.

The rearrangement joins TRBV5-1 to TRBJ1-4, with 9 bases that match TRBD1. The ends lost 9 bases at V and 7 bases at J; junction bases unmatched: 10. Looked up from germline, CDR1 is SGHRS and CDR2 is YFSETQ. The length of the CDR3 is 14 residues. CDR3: CATPLTGGGEKLFF. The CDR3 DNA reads TGCGCCACCCCACTCACAGGGGGCGGTGAAAAACTGTTTTTT. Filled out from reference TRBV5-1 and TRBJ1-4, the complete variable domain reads KAGVTQTPRYLIKTRGQQVTLSCSPISGHRSVSWYQQTPGQGLQFLFEYFSETQRNKGNFPGRFSGRQFSNSRSEMNVSTLELGDSALYLCATPLTGGGEKLFFGSGTQLSVL.

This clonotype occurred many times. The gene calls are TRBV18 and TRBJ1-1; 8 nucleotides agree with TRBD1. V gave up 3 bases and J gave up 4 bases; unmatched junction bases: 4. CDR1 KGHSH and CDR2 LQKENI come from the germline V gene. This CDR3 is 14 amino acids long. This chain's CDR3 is CASSPQGAITEAFF. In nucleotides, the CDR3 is TGTGCCAGCTCACCGCAGGGGGCGATCACTGAAGCTTTCTTT.

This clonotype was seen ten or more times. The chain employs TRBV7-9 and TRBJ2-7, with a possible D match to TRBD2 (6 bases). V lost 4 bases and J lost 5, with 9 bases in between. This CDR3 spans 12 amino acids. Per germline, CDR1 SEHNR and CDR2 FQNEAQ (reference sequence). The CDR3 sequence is CASSWGVDEQYF. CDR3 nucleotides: TGTGCCAGCAGCTGGGGGGTCGACGAGCAGTACTTC.

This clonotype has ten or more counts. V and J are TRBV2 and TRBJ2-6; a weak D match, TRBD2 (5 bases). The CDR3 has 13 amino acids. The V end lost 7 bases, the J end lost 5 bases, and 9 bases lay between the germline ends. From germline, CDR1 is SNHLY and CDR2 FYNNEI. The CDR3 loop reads CASNGIRANVLTF. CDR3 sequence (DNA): TGTGCCAGCAACGGGATAAGGGCCAACGTCCTGACTTTC.